This record concerns one TCR beta chain sequence. Its antigen is unidentified. The record originates from a study of shared clonotypes between healthy human individuals. The CDR3 contains 18 residues. Germline assignment: CDR1 SGDLS and CDR2 YYNGEE. Trimming removed 3 bases from V and 2 bases from J, with 21 bases in between. Using immunoSEQ multiplex PCR, the repertoire was profiled, and TCRdb retains in-frame clones only, with some absent. The table has under 2,500,000 clones, approximately 96% seen once. Findings of the study overall: Few donors restricted represented genetic and exposure-history diversity.

The specimen was naive CD4+ T cells sorted from blood. The subset here: CD45RA+ positively selected. The clonotype comes from a man younger than 35 in good health. The V and J genes are TRBV9 and TRBJ1-3; D is possibly TRBD1 (5 bases). DNA of the CDR3: TGTGCCAGCAGCGATGGGTTCGCAGGGACGGGGACTGGAAACACCATATATTTT. Amino acids: CASSDGFAGTGTGNTIYF.